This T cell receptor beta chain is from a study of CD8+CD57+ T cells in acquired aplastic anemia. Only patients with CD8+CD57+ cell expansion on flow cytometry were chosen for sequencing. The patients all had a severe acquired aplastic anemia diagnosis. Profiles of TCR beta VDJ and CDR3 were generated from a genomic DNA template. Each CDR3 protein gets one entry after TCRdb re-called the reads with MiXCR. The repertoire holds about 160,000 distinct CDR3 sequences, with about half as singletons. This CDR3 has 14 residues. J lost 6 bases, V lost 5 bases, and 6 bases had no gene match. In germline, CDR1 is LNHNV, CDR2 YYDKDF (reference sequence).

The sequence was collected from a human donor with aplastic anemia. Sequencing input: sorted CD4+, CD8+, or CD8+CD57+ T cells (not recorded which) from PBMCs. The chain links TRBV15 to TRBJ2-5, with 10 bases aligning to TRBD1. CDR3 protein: CATSGRDRGKTQYF. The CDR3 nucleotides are TGTGCCACCAGCGGCCGGGACAGGGGAAAGACCCAGTACTTC. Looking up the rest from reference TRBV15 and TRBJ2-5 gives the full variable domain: DAMVIQNPRYQVTQFGKPVTLSCSQTLNHNVMYWYQQKSSQAPKLLFHYYDKDFNNEADTPDNFQSRRPNTSFCFLDIRSPGLGDTAMYLCATSGRDRGKTQYFGPGTRLLVL.